This is a list of T cell receptor beta chains from one sample in a study of Tregs in tolerant kidney transplant recipients. TCRdb's copy holds only in-frame clones and misses some; the assay was immunoSEQ multiplex PCR. The table shows tens of thousands of clones, with 91% occurring only once. Source material: Tregs from blood. All receptors come from a human donor in good health. Each CDR3 is given with its conserved first and last residue. The D gene is left open where the match is weak. Size values are once, few and many counts, or a class for expanded clones, and some rows have none.

D gene | CDR3 length | clone size | J gene | V gene | CDR3 protein | CDR3 DNA
. | 12 | . | TRBJ1-2 | TRBV29-1 | CSVPGGSYGYTF | TGCAGCGTCCCCGGTGGGAGCTATGGCTACACCTTC
. | 12 | . | TRBJ1-1 | TRBV6-5 | CASNMEVGVRLF | TGTGCCAGCAATATGGAAGTTGGGGTCCGGCTTTTT
. | 14 | . | TRBJ2-5 | TRBV30 | CAWSAGPWGETQYF | TGTGCCTGGAGTGCGGGACCCTGGGGGGAGACCCAGTACTTC
TRBD1 | 16 | . | TRBJ2-4 | TRBV11-2 | CASSFLLGTAQNIQYF | TGTGCCAGCAGCTTCCTACTTGGGACAGCCCAAAACATTCAGTACTTC
. | 14 | once | TRBJ1-5 | TRBV7-9 | CASSLGWGSEPQHF | TGTGCCAGCAGCTTAGGATGGGGGTCAGAGCCCCAGCATTTT
. | 14 | . | TRBJ2-3 | TRBV5-4 | CASSFRGSADTQYF | TGTGCCAGCAGCTTCCGGGGCTCGGCAGATACGCAGTATTTT
. | 15 | . | TRBJ1-5 | TRBV7-2 | CASSRTGQNNQPQHF | TGTGCCAGCAGCCGTACCGGACAGAACAATCAGCCCCAGCATTTT
TRBD2 | 14 | once | TRBJ2-3 | TRBV5-1 | CASSWTSGTDTQYF | TGCGCCAGCAGCTGGACTAGCGGCACAGATACGCAGTATTTT
. | 10 | . | TRBJ2-4 | TRBV2 | CASSQGRPFF | TGTGCCAGCAGTCAGGGCAGGCCATTCTTC
TRBD2 | 17 | . | TRBJ2-3 | TRBV19 | CASSRLAGGPREDTQYF | TGTGCCAGTAGTAGACTAGCGGGAGGGCCTAGAGAAGATACGCAGTATTTT
. | 15 | once | TRBJ2-2 | TRBV18 | CASSPRAANTGELFF | TGTGCCAGCTCACCAAGGGCGGCGAACACCGGGGAGCTGTTTTTT
. | 11 | . | TRBJ2-1 | TRBV20-1 | CSARGEPREFF | TGCAGTGCTAGGGGAGAGCCGAGGGAGTTCTTC
. | 12 | . | TRBJ1-2 | TRBV10-3 | CAITRGGYGYTF | TGTGCCATCACCAGGGGTGGCTATGGCTACACCTTC
TRBD1 | 16 | . | TRBJ1-6 | TRBV18 | CASSPADRGLGSPLHF | TGTGCCAGCTCACCCGCGGACAGGGGGCTTGGTTCACCCCTCCACTTT
. | 13 | . | TRBJ2-7 | TRBV6-1 | CASRPATAYEQYF | TGTGCCAGCAGGCCCGCGACAGCCTACGAGCAGTACTTC
TRBD2 | 13 | . | TRBJ2-5 | TRBV30 | CAWRAGGRETQYF | TGTGCCTGGAGAGCGGGGGGCAGGGAGACCCAGTACTTC
. | 15 | . | TRBJ1-5 | TRBV2 | CASRLGDFRNQPQHF | TGTGCCAGCAGGTTGGGGGATTTTCGCAATCAGCCCCAGCATTTT
. | 14 | . | TRBJ1-1 | TRBV6-5 | CASSYGTLNTEAFF | TGTGCCAGCAGTTACGGGACGCTGAACACTGAAGCTTTCTTT
. | 17 | . | TRBJ2-7 | TRBV11-2 | CASSLDHLDAISYEQYF | TGTGCCAGCAGCTTAGATCATTTAGACGCTATTTCCTACGAGCAGTACTTC
. | 14 | . | TRBJ1-2 | TRBV7-2 | CASSSGIIGYGYTF | TGTGCCAGCAGCTCAGGAATTATTGGCTATGGCTACACCTTC
TRBD2 | 15 | . | TRBJ2-3 | TRBV6-1 | CASSVSGRAVYTQYF | TGTGCCAGCAGTGTTAGCGGGAGGGCCGTTTATACGCAGTATTTT
TRBD1 | 17 | few | TRBJ2-6 | TRBV11-3 | CASSLGQGALGANVLTF | TGTGCCAGCAGCTTGGGACAGGGGGCTCTGGGGGCCAACGTCCTGACTTTC
. | 15 | . | TRBJ1-2 | TRBV7-2 | CASSLSSTYAGGYTF | TGTGCCAGCAGCTTAAGTAGCACGTACGCGGGTGGCTACACCTTC
. | 15 | once | TRBJ2-7 | TRBV7-9 | CASSRGGVETYEQYF | TGTGCCAGCAGCCGGGGTGGGGTGGAGACCTACGAGCAGTACTTC
. | 13 | . | TRBJ2-6 | TRBV18 | CASSPSGANVLTF | TGTGCCAGCTCACCCTCTGGGGCCAACGTCCTGACTTTC
TRBD2 | 15 | . | TRBJ2-2 | TRBV5-1 | CASSLMRGGPGELFF | TGCGCCAGCAGCTTGATGCGGGGGGGCCCCGGGGAGCTGTTTTTT
. | 12 | . | TRBJ1-1 | TRBV29-1 | CSADRGGTEAFF | TGCAGCGCTGACCGGGGTGGCACTGAAGCTTTCTTT
. | 13 | . | TRBJ2-7 | TRBV6-1 | CASSDAGTYEQYF | TGTGCCAGCAGCGACGCGGGTACCTACGAGCAGTACTTC
TRBD1 | 18 | . | TRBJ1-3 | TRBV11-2 | CASSLPGQGRWSGNTIYF | TGTGCCAGCAGCTTACCGGGACAGGGAAGGTGGTCTGGAAACACCATATATTTT
. | 15 | . | TRBJ1-2 | TRBV5-1 | CASSLIGLGADGYTF | TGCGCCAGCAGCTTAATAGGGTTGGGCGCTGATGGCTACACCTTC
. | 14 | . | TRBJ2-5 | TRBV6-6 | CATARVLSQETQYF | TGTGCCACCGCGAGGGTTTTATCTCAGGAGACCCAGTACTTC
. | 13 | . | TRBJ1-6 | TRBV6-1 | CASSGHGDSPLHF | TGTGCCAGCAGCGGCCATGGGGATTCACCCCTCCACTTT
. | 15 | . | TRBJ1-5 | TRBV5-3 | CARSLDGRADQPQHF | TGTGCCAGAAGCTTGGACGGCAGGGCGGATCAGCCCCAGCATTTT
TRBD1 | 12 | . | TRBJ1-1 | TRBV2 | CASRQGVTEAFF | TGTGCCAGCAGACAGGGGGTCACTGAAGCTTTCTTT
. | 14 | once | TRBJ2-7 | TRBV18 | CASSPPLLNYEQYF | TGTGCCAGCTCACCACCCCTTTTGAACTACGAGCAGTACTTC
. | 16 | once | TRBJ2-4 | TRBV21-1 | CASSPQGGRAKNIQYF | TGTGCCAGCAGCCCCCAGGGCGGGAGAGCCAAAAACATTCAGTACTTC
TRBD2 | 19 | once | TRBJ2-1 | TRBV18 | CASSRPLGTSGRGDNEQFF | TGTGCCAGCTCACGACCCTTGGGGACTAGCGGGAGAGGGGACAATGAGCAGTTCTTC
. | 13 | . | TRBJ2-2 | TRBV18 | CASSQSLAGELFF | TGTGCCAGCTCACAGTCTCTGGCAGGGGAGCTGTTTTTT
TRBD1 | 16 | . | TRBJ2-2 | TRBV10-1 | CANADADRGDTGELFF | TGCGCCAACGCCGATGCTGACAGGGGGGACACCGGGGAGCTGTTTTTT
TRBD1 | 14 | . | TRBJ2-2 | TRBV30 | CAWSRDRGAGELFF | TGTGCCTGGAGTAGGGACAGGGGTGCCGGGGAGCTGTTTTTT
. | 13 | . | TRBJ1-1 | TRBV7-8 | CASRPRGWAEAFF | TGTGCCAGCAGACCTCGGGGGTGGGCTGAAGCTTTCTTT
. | 13 | once | TRBJ2-7 | TRBV5-8 | CASTRGISYEQYF | TGTGCCAGCACGCGCGGGATCTCCTACGAGCAGTACTTC
. | 13 | . | TRBJ2-7 | TRBV7-2 | CASSTTGSYEQYF | TGTGCCAGCAGCACGACAGGTTCCTACGAGCAGTACTTC
. | 15 | . | TRBJ2-3 | TRBV6-1 | CASTQVEGRGDTQYF | TGTGCCAGCACCCAAGTGGAGGGAAGGGGGGATACGCAGTATTTT
. | 14 | . | TRBJ1-3 | TRBV5-1 | CASSLGPREATIYF | TGCGCCAGCAGCTTGGGGCCCAGGGAAGCCACCATATATTTT
. | 14 | . | TRBJ1-5 | TRBV9 | CASSPRWDGQPQHF | TGTGCCAGCAGCCCCCGATGGGACGGTCAGCCCCAGCATTTT
TRBD1 | 14 | . | TRBJ1-1 | TRBV5-1 | CASSATGVVTEAFF | TGCGCCAGCAGCGCGACAGGGGTAGTCACTGAAGCTTTCTTT
. | 14 | . | TRBJ1-3 | TRBV7-9 | CASSSRHLTNTIYF | TGTGCCAGCAGCTCCCGCCACCTGACCAACACCATATATTTT
. | 15 | . | TRBJ2-1 | TRBV11-3 | CASSSQGFLDNEQFF | TGTGCCAGCAGCTCACAGGGTTTTTTAGACAATGAGCAGTTCTTC
TRBD1 | 13 | . | TRBJ2-7 | TRBV19 | CASSRDRTYEQYF | TGTGCCAGTAGTAGGGACAGGACCTACGAGCAGTACTTC
TRBD1 | 16 | . | TRBJ2-2 | TRBV18 | CASSPRQGLNTGELFF | TGTGCCAGCTCACCTCGACAGGGCCTGAACACCGGGGAGCTGTTTTTT
. | 12 | . | TRBJ2-1 | TRBV30 | CALDRSYNEQFF | TGTGCCCTAGACAGGTCCTACAATGAGCAGTTCTTC
. | 13 | . | TRBJ1-1 | TRBV6-5 | CASSYQGYTEAFF | TGTGCCAGCAGTTACCAGGGATATACTGAAGCTTTCTTT